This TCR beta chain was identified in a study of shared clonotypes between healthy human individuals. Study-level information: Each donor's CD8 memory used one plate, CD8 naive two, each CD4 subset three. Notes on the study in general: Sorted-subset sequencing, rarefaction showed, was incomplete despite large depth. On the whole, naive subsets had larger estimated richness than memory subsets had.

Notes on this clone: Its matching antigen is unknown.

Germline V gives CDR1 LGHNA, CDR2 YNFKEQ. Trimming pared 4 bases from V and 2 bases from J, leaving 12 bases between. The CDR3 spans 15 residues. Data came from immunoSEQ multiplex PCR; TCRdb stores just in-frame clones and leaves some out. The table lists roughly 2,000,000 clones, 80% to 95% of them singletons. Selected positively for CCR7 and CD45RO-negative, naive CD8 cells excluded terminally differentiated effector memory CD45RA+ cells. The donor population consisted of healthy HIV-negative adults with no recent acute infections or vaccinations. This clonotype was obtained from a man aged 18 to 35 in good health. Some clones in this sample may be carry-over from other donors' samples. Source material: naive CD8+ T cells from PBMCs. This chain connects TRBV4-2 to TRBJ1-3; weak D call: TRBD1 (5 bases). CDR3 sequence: CASSLRGGTGNTIYF. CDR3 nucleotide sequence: TGTGCCAGCAGCCTACGGGGGGGGACTGGAAACACCATATATTTT.